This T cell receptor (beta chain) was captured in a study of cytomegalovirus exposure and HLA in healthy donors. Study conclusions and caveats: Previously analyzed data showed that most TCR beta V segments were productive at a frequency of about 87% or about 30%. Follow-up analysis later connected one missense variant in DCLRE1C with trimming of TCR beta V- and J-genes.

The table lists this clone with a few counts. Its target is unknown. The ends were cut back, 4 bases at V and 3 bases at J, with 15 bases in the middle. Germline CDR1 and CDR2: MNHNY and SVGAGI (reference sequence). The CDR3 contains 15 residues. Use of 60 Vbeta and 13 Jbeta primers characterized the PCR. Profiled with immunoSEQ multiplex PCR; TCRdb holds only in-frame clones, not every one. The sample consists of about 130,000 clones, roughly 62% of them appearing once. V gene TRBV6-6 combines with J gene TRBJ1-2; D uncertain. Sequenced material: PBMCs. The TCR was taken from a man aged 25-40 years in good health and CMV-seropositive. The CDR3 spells CASSSSGIIYYGYTF. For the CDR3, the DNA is TGTGCCAGCAGTTCTTCCGGGATCATTTACTATGGCTACACCTTC.